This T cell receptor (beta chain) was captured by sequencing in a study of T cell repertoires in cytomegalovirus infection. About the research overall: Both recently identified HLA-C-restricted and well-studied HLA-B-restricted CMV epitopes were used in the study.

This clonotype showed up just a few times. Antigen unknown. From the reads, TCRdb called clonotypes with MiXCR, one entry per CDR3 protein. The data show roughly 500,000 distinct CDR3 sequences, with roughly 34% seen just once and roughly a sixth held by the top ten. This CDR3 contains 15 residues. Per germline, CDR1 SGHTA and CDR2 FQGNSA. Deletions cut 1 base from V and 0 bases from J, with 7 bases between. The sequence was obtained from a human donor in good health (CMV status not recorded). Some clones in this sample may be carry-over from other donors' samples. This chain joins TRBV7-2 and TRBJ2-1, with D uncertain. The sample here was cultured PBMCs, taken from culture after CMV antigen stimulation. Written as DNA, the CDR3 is TGTGCCAGCAGCTTAGACTCTAGCTCCTACAATGAGCAGTTCTTC. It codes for CASSLDSSSYNEQFF.